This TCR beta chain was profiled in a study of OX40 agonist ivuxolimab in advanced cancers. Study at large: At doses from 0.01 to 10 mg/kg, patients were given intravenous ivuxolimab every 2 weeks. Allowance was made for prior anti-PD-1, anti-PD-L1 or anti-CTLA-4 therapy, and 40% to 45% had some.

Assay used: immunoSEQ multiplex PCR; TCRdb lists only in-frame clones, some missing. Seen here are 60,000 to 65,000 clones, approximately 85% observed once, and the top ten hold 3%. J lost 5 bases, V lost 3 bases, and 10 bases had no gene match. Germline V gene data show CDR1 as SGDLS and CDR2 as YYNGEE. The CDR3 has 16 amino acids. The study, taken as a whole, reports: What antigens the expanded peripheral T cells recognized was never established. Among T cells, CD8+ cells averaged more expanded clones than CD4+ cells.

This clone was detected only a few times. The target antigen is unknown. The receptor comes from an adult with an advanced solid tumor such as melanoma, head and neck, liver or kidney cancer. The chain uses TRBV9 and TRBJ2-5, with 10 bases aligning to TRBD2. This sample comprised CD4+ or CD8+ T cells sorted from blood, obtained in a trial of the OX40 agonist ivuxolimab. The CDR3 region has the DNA TGTGCCAGCAGCGCTGGAATAGCGGGAGGCGAGGAGACCCAGTACTTC. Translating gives CASSAGIAGGEETQYF.